Listed here is a single TCR beta chain. The sample is drawn from a study of blood T cell repertoires in COVID-19. Overall study context: The United States, Italy and Spain provided the acute and convalescent COVID-19 samples. PBMCs, B-cell-depleted T cells, or T cells were the source of the cDNA or gDNA that made up the material.

The CDR3 has 17 amino acids. CDR1 is SGHAT, CDR2 FQNNGV, per germline. Trimming took off 5 bases at V and 9 bases at J, with 29 bases between the two ends. Original processing notes: Estimated nucleated cell counts came from reference gene primer amplification. The repertoire was sequenced with immunoSEQ multiplex PCR; TCRdb's copy has only in-frame clones and lacks some. The D gene and trimming were derived from the DNA, and the V and J assignments and clone size from that table. The profile shows approximately 89,000 clones, approximately 86% of them singletons. The sample was peripheral blood. The TCR sequence derives from a woman in her seventies with active or convalescent COVID-19. V usage is TRBV11-2 and J usage is TRBJ2-7, with D possibly being TRBD2 (7 bases). The CDR3 spells CASSLDRGGKSPRVQYF. CDR3 coding DNA: TGTGCCAGCAGCCTCGATCGCGGGGGCAAGTCCCCAAGGGTGCAGTACTTC.